This TCR beta chain stems from a study of CD8+CD57+ T cells in acquired aplastic anemia (dated by TCRdb to the late 2010s). General notes on the study: A mean of about 3.2 ug of DNA, ranging from roughly 0.17 to 30 ug, was extracted from sorted CD4+ and CD8+ cells. For healthy donor samples, the average read count was about 10.8 million for CD4+ cells and 11.0 million for CD8+ cells. Study-wide conclusions, independent of this receptor: Between patients and healthy controls, no significant difference in CD8+ Simpson's diversity was found (P=0.060). Some 30 CD8+ CDR3 sequences were shared between patients and controls but appeared highly expressed in patients and within their immunodominant clones.

Genomic DNA was used as template for profiling of TCR beta VDJ combinations and CDR3 sequences. An Illumina HiSeq 2000 was used for TCR repertoire sequencing. In the source study's methods: TRBV/TRBJ rearrangement plots, CDR3 size and DJ length profiles, and Simpson's diversity index were used to assess repertoires. Whichever DNA sequence was most abundant in the deep sequencing data was defined as the immunodominant clone. CDR3 amino acid sequences were checked for sharing across subjects and were also compared against the VDJdb database and published repertoires. TCRdb reworked the public reads: Q25 trimming with fastp, MiXCR clone assembly, productive beta chains retained. Each CDR3 protein appears once, grouped with its most common genes and DNA. None of the V and J calls come from the authors' own analysis; TCRdb made them. The sample table records approximately 99,000 distinct CDR3 sequences; around 50% of these occur just once. The leading ten clones occupy 25% to 35% of the sample.

The study deep-sequenced TCR repertoires of sorted CD4+ and CD8+ blood T cells from severe aplastic anemia patients and healthy subjects. Ficoll-Paque density gradient centrifugation was used to isolate peripheral blood mononuclear cells. Before DNA was extracted, CD4+ and CD8+ T cells were sorted using either FACS or magnetic beads. Comment on this clonotype: Which antigen it targets is not known. No base quality values were provided; no much bigger clone lies one nucleotide off.

Reading from cysteine to phenylalanine, the CDR3 counts 12 amino acids. Only CDR3 DNA remains: 36 bases, in frame from the first base. The germline V gene gives CDR1 as SNHLY and CDR2 as FYNNEI. V is shortened by 4 bases, J by 7 bases, and the region joining them spans 7 bases. The sequence was obtained from a human donor in good health, serving as a control. This chain joins TRBV2 to TRBJ1-4; no confident D gene assignment can be made. Sequenced input: sorted CD4+, CD8+, or CD8+CD57+ T cells (not recorded which) from PBMCs. CDR3 region: CASSGKGEKLFF. The nucleotides are TGTGCCAGCAGTGGTAAGGGTGAAAAACTGTTTTTT.